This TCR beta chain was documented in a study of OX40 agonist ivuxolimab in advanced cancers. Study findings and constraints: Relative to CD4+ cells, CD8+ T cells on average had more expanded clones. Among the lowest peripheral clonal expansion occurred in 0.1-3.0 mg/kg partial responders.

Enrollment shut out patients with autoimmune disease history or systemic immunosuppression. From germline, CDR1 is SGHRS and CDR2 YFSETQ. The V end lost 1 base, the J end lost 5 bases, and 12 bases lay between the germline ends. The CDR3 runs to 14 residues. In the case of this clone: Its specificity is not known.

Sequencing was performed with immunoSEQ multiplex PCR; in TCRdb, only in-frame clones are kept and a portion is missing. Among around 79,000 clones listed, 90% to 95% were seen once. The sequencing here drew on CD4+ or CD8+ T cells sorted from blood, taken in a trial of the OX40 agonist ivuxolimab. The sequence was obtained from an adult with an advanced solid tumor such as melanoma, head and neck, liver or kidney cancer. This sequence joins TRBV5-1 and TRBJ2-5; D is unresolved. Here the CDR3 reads CASSLISLGETQYF. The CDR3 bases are TGCGCCAGCAGCTTGATCTCCTTAGGGGAGACCCAGTACTTC.